Presented here are 4 T cell receptor beta chains from one specimen sequenced in a study of blood T cell repertoires in COVID-19. Some clones are missing from TCRdb's copy, which holds only in-frame ones; the method was immunoSEQ multiplex PCR. The data hold some 200,000 clones, with 80% to 90% observed a single time. Sequenced material: PBMCs or T cells enriched from blood (not recorded which). These receptors originate from a middle-aged man who had recovered from COVID-19.

This clone appeared a few times. The chain employs TRBV5-1 and TRBJ2-7; 8 positions match TRBD1. Losses at the gene ends were 5 bases for V and 4 bases for J; bases not matched to a gene: 11. The CDR3 spans 15 residues. Germline V gene sequence: CDR1 SGHRS, CDR2 YFSETQ. For the CDR3, the DNA is TGCGCCAGCAGTTTCCTGACAGGGGTGGTGTACGAGCAGTACTTC. Translating gives CASSFLTGVVYEQYF.

The CDR3 DNA reads TGTGCCAGCAGGTCGGCGGGCCCTTGGTACCAAGAGACCCAGTACTTC. Amino acid sequence: CASRSAGPWYQETQYF. The genes are TRBV28 and TRBJ2-5; D may be TRBD2 (5 bases). The CDR3 totals 16 residues. The germline gives CDR1 MDHEN, CDR2 SYDVKM. V gave up 6 bases and J gave up 0 bases, with 17 bases separating them.

The V and J genes are TRBV6-2 or TRBV6-3 and TRBJ1-2; D might be TRBD1 (6 bases). The CDR3 spans 14 residues. From germline, CDR1 is MNHEY and CDR2 SVGEGT. Trimming shortened V by 0 bases and J by 6 bases, and 11 bases separated the two germline ends. CDR3 in amino acids: CASSYSRGLDGYTF. CDR3 nucleotides: TGTGCCAGCAGTTACTCGCGGGGGCTGGATGGCTACACCTTC.

The V call is TRBV5-4, the J call TRBJ2-7, with D unresolved. From germline, CDR1 is SGHNT and CDR2 YYREEE (reference sequence). The CDR3 contains 11 residues. Deletions cut 2 bases from V and 5 bases from J, with 5 bases between. The CDR3 reads CASSFSDEQYF. As DNA, the CDR3 is TGTGCCAGCAGCTTTTCTGACGAGCAGTACTTC.